The source of this T cell receptor beta chain is a study of OX40 agonist ivuxolimab in advanced cancers. For context, the study as a whole: Ivuxolimab, which targeted the costimulatory receptor OX40 (CD134), was an agonistic, fully human IgG2 monoclonal antibody. A male proportion of around 80% and a mean age of about 60 years, ranging from about 23 to 79, were recorded for the dose-escalation cohort. Partial responses were achieved by three dose-escalation patients, of whom one had hepatocellular carcinoma and two had cutaneous melanoma. The paper describes the monotherapy dose-escalation part (N ≈ 52 patients) of the phase I trial of ivuxolimab. Prior anti-PD-1, anti-PD-L1 or anti-CTLA-4 therapy was permitted, and approximately 40% of dose-escalation patients had received checkpoint inhibitors. Of the 50 to 55 patients in dose escalation, around 20 had hepatocellular carcinoma, some 15 had melanoma, 9 had renal cell carcinoma and 9 had head and neck cancer. Intravenous ivuxolimab was administered to patients every 2 weeks at six dose levels: 0.01, 0.1, 0.3, 1.5, 3 and 10 mg/kg. The point of sequencing TCRbeta in the periphery was to test whether ivuxolimab changed TCR sequence diversity and drove clonal T-cell expansion.

What the work shows at the level of the full study, not this receptor alone: Clonal expansion of both CD4+ and CD8+ blood T cells was observed from baseline to week 6 at doses 0.1 to 3.0 mg/kg. Partial responders in the 0.1-3.0 mg/kg groups had among the lowest normalized peripheral clonal expansion, especially among CD8+ T cells. After ivuxolimab, CD8+ T cells had more expanded clones than CD4+ T cells on average. Low levels of normalized T-cell clonal expansion were also seen in some patients who did not respond. Antigen specificity was not determined for the clonally expanded peripheral T cells.

From the cysteine through the phenylalanine, the CDR3 covers 14 amino acids. Just the 42-base CDR3 DNA is kept, in frame starting at base 1. CDR1 and CDR2 were assigned from the germline V gene (reference sequence) as SEHNR and FQNEAQ. V and J lose 2 bases and 7 bases, and a span of 12 bases separates them. About this clone itself: It lacks a known antigen. Within one base of it there is no much larger clone, and no base qualities were kept.

Patients with autoimmune disease history or receiving systemic immunosuppression were excluded from the trial. In every dose cohort, peripheral blood was drawn for TCR sequencing at baseline, cycle 4 day 1, and cycle 7 day 1. Samples were obtained from an open-label, multicenter, first-in-human phase I dose-escalation trial of ivuxolimab. Adults with locally advanced or metastatic melanoma, renal cell carcinoma, hepatocellular carcinoma or head and neck squamous cell carcinoma were enrolled in the trial. Before TCR sequencing, CD4+ T cells and CD8+ T cells were sorted from peripheral blood as separate populations. Genomic DNA was extracted from sorted cells for sequencing of the TCRbeta CDR3 region. The immunoSEQ Assay was used for sequencing of TCRbeta CDR3 regions. Imported from immuneACCESS, the table was reduced by TCRdb to in-frame sequences with V and J called. These copies leave out some clones; in studies compared against another copy, an unresolved V gene accounts for under half, and the cause of the remainder is not known. For this sample the table gives about 35,000 clones, of which around four fifths were detected only once. The top ten clones comprise approximately 14% of the sample.

The chain uses TRBV7-9 and TRBJ2-4, with the D gene not confidently named. The sample here was CD4+ or CD8+ T cells sorted from blood, taken in a trial of the OX40 agonist ivuxolimab. The source is an adult with an advanced solid tumor such as melanoma, head and neck, liver or kidney cancer. This receptor carries the CDR3 CASSLKDSVNIQYF. The nucleotides read TGTGCCAGCAGCTTAAAAGATTCGGTGAACATTCAGTACTTC.